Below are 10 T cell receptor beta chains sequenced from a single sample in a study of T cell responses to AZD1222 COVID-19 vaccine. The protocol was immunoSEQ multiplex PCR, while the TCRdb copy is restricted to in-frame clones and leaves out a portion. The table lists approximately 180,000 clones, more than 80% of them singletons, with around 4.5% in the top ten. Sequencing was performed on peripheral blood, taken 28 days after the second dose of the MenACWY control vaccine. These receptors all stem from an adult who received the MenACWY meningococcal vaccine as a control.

The CDR3 sequence is CASSPWTGEETQYF. The CDR3 nucleotides are TGTGCCAGCAGCCCCTGGACAGGCGAAGAGACCCAGTACTTC. The rearrangement joins TRBV7-9 to TRBJ2-5; TRBD1 matches 7 bases. Germline V CDR1 and CDR2: SEHNR, FQNEAQ (reference sequence). This CDR3 is 14 amino acids long. The junction had 6 bases not matched to a gene; V was cut back by 5 bases and J by 3 bases.

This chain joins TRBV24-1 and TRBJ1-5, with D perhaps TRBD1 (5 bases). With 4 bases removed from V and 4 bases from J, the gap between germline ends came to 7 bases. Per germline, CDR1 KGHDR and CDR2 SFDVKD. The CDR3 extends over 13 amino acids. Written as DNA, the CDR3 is TGTGCCACCAGTGACCGGGGGAATCAGCCCCAGCATTTT. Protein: CATSDRGNQPQHF.

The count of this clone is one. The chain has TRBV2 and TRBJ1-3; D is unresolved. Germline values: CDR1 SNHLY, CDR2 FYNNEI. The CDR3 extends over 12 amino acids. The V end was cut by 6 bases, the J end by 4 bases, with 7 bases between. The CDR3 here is CASRALGNTIYF. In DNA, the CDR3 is TGTGCCAGCAGGGCGCTGGGAAACACCATATATTTT.

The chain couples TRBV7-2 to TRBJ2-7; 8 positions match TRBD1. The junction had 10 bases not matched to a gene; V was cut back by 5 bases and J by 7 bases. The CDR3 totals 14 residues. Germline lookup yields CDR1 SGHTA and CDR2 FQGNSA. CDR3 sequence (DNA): TGTGCCAGCAGCCGCGGACAGGGAAGAGGGGAGCAGTACTTC. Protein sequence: CASSRGQGRGEQYF.

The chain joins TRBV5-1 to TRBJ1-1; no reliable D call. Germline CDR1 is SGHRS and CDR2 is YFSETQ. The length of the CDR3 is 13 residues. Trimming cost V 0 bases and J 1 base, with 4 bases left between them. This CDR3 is CASSLGGNTEAFF. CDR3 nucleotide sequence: TGCGCCAGCAGCTTGGGGGGGAACACTGAAGCTTTCTTT.

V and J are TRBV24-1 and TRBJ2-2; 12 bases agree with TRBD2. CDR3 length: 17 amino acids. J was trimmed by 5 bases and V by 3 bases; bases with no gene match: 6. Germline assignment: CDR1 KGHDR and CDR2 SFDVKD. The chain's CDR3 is CATSDPSGRAATGELFF. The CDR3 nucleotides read TGTGCCACCAGTGATCCTAGCGGGAGGGCCGCGACCGGGGAGCTGTTTTTT.

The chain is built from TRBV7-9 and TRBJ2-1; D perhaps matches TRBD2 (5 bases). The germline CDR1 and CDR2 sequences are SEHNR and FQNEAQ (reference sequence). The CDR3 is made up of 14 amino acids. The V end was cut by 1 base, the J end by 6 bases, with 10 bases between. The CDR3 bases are TGTGCCAGCAGCTTAGAGTTCGAGGGCAATGAGCAGTTCTTC. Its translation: CASSLEFEGNEQFF.

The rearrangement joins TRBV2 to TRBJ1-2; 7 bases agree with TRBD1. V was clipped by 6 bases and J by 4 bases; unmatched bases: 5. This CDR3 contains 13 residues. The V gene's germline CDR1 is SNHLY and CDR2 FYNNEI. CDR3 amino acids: CASRGDSPYGYTF. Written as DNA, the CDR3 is TGTGCCAGCAGAGGGGACAGCCCCTATGGCTACACCTTC.

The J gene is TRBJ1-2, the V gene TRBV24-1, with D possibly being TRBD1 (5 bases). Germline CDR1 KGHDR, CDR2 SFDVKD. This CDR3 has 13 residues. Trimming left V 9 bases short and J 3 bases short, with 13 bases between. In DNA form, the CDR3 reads TGTGCCACCGCTGGAGGGGACGACTATGGCTACACCTTC. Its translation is CATAGGDDYGYTF.

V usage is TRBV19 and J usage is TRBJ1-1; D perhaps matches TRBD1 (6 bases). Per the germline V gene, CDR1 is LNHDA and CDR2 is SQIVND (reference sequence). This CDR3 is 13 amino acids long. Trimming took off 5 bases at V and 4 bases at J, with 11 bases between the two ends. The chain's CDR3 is CASSGQGSTEAFF. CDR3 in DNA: TGTGCCAGTAGTGGCCAGGGGAGCACTGAAGCTTTCTTT.